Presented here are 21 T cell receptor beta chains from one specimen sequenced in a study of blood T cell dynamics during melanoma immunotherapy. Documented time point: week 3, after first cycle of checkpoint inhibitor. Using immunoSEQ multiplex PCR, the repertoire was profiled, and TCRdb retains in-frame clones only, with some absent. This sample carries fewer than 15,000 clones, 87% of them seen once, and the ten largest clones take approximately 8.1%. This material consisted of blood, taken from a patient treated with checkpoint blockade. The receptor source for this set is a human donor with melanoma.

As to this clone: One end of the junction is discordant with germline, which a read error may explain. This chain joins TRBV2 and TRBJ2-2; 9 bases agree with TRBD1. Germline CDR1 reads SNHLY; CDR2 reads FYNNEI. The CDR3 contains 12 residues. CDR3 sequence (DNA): TGTGCCAGCAGTGACCTCGGGACAGGGAGGGTTTTT. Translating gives CASSDLGTGRVF.

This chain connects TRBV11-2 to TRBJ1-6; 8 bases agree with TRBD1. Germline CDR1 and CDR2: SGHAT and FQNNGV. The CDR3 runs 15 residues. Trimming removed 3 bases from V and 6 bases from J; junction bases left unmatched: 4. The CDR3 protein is CASSFGQGGNSPLHF. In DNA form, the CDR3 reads TGTGCCAGCAGCTTCGGACAGGGTGGTAATTCACCCCTCCACTTT.

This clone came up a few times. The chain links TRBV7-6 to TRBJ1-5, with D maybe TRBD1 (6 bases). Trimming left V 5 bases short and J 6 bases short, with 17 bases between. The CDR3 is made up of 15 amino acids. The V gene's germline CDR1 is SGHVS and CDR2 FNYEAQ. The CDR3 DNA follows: TGTGCCAGCAGCCCGAGGGCAGGGGCGGTTCAGCCCCAGCATTTT. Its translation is CASSPRAGAVQPQHF.

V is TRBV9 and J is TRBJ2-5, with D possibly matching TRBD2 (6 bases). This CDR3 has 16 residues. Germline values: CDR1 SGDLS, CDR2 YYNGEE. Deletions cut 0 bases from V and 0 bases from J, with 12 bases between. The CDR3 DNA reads TGTGCCAGCAGCGTAGGGAGGGGCGGAAACCAAGAGACCCAGTACTTC. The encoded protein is CASSVGRGGNQETQYF. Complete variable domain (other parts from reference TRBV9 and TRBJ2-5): DSGVTQTPKHLITATGQRVTLRCSPRSGDLSVYWYQQSLDQGLQFLIQYYNGEERAKGNILERFSAQQFPDLHSELNLSSLELGDSALYFCASSVGRGGNQETQYFGPGTRLLVL.

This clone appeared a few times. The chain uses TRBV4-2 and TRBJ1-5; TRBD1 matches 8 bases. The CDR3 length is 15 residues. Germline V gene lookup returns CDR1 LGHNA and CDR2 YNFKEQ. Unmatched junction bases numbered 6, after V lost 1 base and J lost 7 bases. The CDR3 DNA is TGTGCCAGCAGCCAAGGGACAGGGAATGGGCAGCCCCAGCATTTT. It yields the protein CASSQGTGNGQPQHF.

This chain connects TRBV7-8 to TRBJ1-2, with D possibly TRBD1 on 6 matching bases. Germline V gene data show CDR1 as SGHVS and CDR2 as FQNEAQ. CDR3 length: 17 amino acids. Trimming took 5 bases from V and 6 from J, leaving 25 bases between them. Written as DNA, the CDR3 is TGTGCCAGCAGCCTTTGGCCCCGGGCAGGGGATATTGATGGCTACACCTTC. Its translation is CASSLWPRAGDIDGYTF.

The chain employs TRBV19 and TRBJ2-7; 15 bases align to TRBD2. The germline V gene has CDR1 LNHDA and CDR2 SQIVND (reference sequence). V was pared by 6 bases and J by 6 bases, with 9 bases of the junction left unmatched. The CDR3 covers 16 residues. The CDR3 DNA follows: TGTGCCAGTAGGGGACCGGGACTAGCGGGAGGAGTCGAGCAGTACTTC. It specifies CASRGPGLAGGVEQYF. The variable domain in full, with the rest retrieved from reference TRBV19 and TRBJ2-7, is DGGITQSPKYLFRKEGQNVTLSCEQNLNHDAMYWYRQDPGQGLRLIYYSQIVNDFQKGDIAEGYSVSREKKESFPLTVTSAQKNPTAFYLCASRGPGLAGGVEQYFGPGTRLTVT.

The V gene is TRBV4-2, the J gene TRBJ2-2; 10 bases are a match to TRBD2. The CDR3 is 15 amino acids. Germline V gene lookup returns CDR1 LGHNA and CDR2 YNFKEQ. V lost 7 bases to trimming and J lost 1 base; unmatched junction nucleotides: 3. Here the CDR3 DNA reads TGTGCCAGCACACGGACTAGCGGGAACACCGGGGAGCTGTTTTTT. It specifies CASTRTSGNTGELFF.

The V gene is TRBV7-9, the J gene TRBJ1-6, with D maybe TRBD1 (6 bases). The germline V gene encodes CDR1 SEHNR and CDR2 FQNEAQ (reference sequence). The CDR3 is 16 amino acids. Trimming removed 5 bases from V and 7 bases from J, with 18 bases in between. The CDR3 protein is CASSLSPGTKNSPLHF. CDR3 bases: TGTGCCAGCAGCCTATCCCCCGGGACAAAAAATTCACCCCTCCACTTT. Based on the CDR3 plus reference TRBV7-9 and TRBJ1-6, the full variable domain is DTGVSQNPRHKITKRGQNVTFRCDPISEHNRLYWYRQTLGQGPEFLTYFQNEAQLEKSRLLSDRFSAERPKGSFSTLEIQRTEQGDSAMYLCASSLSPGTKNSPLHFGNGTRLTVT.

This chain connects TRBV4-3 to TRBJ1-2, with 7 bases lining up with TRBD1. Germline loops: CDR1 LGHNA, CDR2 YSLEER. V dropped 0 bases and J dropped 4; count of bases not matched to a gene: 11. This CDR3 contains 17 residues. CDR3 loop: CASSQEGLAGGPYGYTF. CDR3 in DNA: TGCGCCAGCAGCCAAGAAGGGCTGGCAGGGGGGCCCTATGGCTACACCTTC.

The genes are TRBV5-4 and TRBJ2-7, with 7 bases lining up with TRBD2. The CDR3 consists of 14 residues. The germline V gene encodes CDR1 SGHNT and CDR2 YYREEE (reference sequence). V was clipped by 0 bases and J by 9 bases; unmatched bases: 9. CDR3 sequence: CASSLGLAANGQYF. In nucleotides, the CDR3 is TGTGCCAGCAGCTTGGGACTAGCTGCCAACGGGCAGTACTTC.

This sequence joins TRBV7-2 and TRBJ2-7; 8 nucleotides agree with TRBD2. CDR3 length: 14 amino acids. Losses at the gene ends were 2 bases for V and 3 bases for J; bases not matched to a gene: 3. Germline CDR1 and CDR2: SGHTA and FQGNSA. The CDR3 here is CASSLWSGSYEQYF. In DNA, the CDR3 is TGTGCCAGCAGCTTATGGAGCGGGAGCTACGAGCAGTACTTC.

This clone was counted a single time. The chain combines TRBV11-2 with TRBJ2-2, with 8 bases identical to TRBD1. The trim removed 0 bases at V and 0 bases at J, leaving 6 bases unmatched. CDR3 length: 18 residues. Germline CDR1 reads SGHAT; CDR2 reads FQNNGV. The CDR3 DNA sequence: TGTGCCAGCAGCTTAGAAGGGACAGGTAACCCGAACACCGGGGAGCTGTTTTTT. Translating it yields CASSLEGTGNPNTGELFF.

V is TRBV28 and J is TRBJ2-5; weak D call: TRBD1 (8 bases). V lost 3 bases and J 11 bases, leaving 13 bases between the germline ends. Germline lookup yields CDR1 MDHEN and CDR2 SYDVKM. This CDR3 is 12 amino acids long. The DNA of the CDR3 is TGTGCCAGCAGTTTTGGACAGGGAGGGCAGTACTTC. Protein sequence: CASSFGQGGQYF.

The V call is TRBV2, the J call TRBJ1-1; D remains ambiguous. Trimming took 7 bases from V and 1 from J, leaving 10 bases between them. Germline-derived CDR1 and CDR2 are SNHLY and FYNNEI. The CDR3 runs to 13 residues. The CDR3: CASNLGGNTEAFF. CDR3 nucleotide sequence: TGTGCCAGCAATCTCGGAGGGAACACTGAAGCTTTCTTT.

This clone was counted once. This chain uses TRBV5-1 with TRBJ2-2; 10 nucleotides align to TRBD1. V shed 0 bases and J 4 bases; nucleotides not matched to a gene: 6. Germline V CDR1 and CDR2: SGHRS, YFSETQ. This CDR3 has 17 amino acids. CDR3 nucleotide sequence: TGCGCCAGCAGCTTGGCCCGGACAGGGGGTGGCACCGGGGAGCTGTTTTTT. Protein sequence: CASSLARTGGGTGELFF.

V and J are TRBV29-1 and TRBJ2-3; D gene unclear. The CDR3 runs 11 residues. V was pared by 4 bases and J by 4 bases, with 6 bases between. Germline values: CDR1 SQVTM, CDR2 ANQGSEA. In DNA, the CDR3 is TGCAGCGTTGTATACTCAGATACGCAGTATTTT. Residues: CSVVYSDTQYF.

The chain's CDR3 is CASSYSVVPGELFF. The CDR3 DNA follows: TGTGCCAGCAGTTACTCGGTCGTTCCCGGGGAGCTGTTTTTT. The chain uses TRBV6-6 and TRBJ2-2; D remains unclear. With 0 bases removed from V and 6 bases from J, the gap between germline ends came to 8 bases. This CDR3 contains 14 residues. Germline V lookup: CDR1 MNHNY, CDR2 SVGAGI (reference sequence).

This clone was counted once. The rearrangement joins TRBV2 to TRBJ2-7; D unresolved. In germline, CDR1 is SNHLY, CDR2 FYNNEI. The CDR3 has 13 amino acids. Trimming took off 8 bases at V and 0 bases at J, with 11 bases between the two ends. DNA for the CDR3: TGTGCCAGCCGAGGTGGATTCTCCTACGAGCAGTACTTC. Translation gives CASRGGFSYEQYF.

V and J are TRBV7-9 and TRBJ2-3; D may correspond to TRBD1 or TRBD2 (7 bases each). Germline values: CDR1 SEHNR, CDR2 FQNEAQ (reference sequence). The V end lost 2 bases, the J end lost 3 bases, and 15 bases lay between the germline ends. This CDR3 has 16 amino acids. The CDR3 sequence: CASSLFQGGSTDTQYF. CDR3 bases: TGTGCCAGCAGCTTATTCCAGGGGGGGAGTACAGATACGCAGTATTTT.

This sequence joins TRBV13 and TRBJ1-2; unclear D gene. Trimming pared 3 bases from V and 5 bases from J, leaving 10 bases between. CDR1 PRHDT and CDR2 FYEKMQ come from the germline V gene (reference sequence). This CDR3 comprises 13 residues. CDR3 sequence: CASSLSGKYGYTF. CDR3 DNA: TGTGCCAGCAGCTTGAGCGGGAAGTATGGCTACACCTTC. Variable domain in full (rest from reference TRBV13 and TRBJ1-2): AAGVIQSPRHLIKEKRETATLKCYPIPRHDTVYWYQQGPGQDPQFLISFYEKMQSDKGSIPDRFSAQQFSDYHSELNMSSLELGDSALYFCASSLSGKYGYTFGSGTRLTVV.